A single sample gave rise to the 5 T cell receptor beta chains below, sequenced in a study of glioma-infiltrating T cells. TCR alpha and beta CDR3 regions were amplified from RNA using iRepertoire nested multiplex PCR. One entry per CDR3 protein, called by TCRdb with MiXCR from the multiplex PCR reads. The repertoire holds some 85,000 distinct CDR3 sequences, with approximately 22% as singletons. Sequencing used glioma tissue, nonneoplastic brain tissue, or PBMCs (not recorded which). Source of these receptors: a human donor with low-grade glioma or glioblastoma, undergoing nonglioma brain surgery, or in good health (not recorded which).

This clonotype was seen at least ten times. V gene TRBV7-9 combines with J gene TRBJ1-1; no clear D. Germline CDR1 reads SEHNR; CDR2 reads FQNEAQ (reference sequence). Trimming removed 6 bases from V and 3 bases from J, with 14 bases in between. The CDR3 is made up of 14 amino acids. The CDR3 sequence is CASSPGRTYTEAFF. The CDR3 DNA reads TGTGCCAGCAGTCCTGGGAGAACCTACACTGAAGCTTTCTTT.

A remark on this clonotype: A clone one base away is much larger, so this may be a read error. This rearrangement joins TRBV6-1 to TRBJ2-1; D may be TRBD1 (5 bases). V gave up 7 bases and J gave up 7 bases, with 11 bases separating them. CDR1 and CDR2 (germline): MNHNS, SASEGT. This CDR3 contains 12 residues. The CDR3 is CASNGAGNEQFF. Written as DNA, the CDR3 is TGTGCCAGCAATGGGGCTGGTAATGAGCAGTTCTTC.

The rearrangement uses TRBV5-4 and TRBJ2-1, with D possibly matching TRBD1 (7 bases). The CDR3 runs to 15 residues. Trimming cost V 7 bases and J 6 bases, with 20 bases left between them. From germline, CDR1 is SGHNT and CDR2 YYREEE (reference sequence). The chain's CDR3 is CASASGVQGGNEQFF. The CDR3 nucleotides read TGTGCCAGCGCAAGTGGGGTGCAGGGGGGCAATGAGCAGTTCTTC.

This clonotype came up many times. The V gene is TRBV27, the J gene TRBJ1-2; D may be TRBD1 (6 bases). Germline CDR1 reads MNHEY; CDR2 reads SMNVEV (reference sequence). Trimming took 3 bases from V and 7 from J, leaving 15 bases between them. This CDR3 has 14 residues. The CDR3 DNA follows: TGTGCCAGCAGTTTGGGTCACGGGGGCTCTGGCTACACCTTC. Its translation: CASSLGHGGSGYTF.

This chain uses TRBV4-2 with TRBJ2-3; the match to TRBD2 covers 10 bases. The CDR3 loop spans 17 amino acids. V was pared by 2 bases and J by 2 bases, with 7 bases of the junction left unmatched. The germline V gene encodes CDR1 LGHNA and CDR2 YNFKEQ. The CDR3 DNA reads TGTGCCAGCAGCCAAAGAACTAGCGGGACTTACACAGATACGCAGTATTTT. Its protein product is CASSQRTSGTYTDTQYF.